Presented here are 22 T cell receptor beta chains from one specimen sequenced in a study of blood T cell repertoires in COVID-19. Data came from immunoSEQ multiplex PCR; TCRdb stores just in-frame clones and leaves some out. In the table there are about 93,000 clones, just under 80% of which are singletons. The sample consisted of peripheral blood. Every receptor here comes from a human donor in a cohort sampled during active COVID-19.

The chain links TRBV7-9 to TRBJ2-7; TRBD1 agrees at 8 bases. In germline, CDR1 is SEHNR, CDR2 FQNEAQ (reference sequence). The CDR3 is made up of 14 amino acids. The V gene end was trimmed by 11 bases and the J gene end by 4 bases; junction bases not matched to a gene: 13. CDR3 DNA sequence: TGTGCCTCCTGGGGGGACAGGAGCCTTTACGAGCAGTACTTC. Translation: CASWGDRSLYEQYF.

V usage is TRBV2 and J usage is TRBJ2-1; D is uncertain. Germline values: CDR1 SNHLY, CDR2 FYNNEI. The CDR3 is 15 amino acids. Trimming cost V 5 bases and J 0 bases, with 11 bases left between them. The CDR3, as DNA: TGTGCCAGCAGTTTTGAGTTGAGCTCCTACAATGAGCAGTTCTTC. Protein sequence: CASSFELSSYNEQFF.

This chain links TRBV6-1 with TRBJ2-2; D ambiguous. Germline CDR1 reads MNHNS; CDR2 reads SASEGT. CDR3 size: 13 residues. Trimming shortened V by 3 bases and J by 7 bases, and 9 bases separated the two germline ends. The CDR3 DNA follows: TGTGCCAGCAGTGAGCCGATAGTCGGGGAGCTGTTTTTT. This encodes CASSEPIVGELFF.

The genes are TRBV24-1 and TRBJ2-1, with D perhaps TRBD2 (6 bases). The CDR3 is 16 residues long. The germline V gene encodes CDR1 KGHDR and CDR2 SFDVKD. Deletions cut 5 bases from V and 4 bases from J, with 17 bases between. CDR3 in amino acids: CATSATAGRVYNEQFF. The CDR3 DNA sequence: TGTGCCACCAGTGCGACGGCGGGACGGGTATACAATGAGCAGTTCTTC.

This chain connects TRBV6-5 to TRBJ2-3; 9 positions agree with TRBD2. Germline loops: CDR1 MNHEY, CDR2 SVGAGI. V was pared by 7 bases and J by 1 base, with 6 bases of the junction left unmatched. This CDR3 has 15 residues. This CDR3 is CASTVAGARTDTQYF. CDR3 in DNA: TGTGCCAGCACCGTAGCGGGAGCTCGCACAGATACGCAGTATTTT.

CDR3 DNA: TGTGCCAGCAGCCAAGCAGGAGGGCTGTACACCGGGGAGCTGTTTTTT. Encoded protein: CASSQAGGLYTGELFF. The V call is TRBV3-1 (or the pseudogene TRBV3-2), the J call TRBJ2-2, with a tentative D call TRBD2 (6 bases). V lost 1 base and J lost 3, with 12 bases in between. This CDR3 comprises 16 residues. From germline, CDR1 is LGHDT and CDR2 YNNKEL (reference sequence).

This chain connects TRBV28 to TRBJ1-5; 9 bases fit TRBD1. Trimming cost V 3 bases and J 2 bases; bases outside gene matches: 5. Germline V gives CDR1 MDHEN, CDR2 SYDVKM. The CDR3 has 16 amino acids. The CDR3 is CASSFTGTGRNQPQHF. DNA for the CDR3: TGTGCCAGCAGTTTTACCGGGACAGGGCGCAATCAGCCCCAGCATTTT.

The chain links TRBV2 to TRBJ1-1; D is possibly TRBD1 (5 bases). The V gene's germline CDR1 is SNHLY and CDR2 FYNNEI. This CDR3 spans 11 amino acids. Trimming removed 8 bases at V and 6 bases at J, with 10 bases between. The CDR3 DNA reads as TGTGCCAGCGGGAGGGGATCTGAAGCTTTCTTT. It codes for CASGRGSEAFF.

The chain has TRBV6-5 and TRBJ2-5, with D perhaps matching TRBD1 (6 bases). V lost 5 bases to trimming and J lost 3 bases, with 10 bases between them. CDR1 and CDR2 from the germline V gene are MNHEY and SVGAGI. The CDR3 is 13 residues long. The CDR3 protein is CASSLTGKETQYF. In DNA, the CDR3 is TGTGCCAGCAGTCTCACAGGGAAAGAGACCCAGTACTTC.

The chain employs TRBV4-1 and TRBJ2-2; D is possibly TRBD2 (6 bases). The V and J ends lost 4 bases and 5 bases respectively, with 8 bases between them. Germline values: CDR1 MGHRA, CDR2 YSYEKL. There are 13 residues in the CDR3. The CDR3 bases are TGCGCCAGCAGCCCTGCGGGGACCGGGGAGCTGTTTTTT. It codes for CASSPAGTGELFF.

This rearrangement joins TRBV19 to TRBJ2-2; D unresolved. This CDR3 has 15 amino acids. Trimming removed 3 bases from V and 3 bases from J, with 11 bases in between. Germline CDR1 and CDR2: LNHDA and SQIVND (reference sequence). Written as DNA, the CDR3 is TGTGCCAGTAGTATTACGGCGGTTGACACCGGGGAGCTGTTTTTT. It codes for CASSITAVDTGELFF. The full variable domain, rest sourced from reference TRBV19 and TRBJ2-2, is DGGITQSPKYLFRKEGQNVTLSCEQNLNHDAMYWYRQDPGQGLRLIYYSQIVNDFQKGDIAEGYSVSREKKESFPLTVTSAQKNPTAFYLCASSITAVDTGELFFGEGSRLTVL.

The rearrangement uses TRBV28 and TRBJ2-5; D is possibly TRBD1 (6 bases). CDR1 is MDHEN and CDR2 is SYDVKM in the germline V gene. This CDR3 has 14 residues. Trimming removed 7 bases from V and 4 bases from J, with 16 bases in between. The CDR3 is CASTRQGRRETQYF. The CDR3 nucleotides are TGTGCCAGCACCCGTCAGGGGCGCCGAGAGACCCAGTACTTC. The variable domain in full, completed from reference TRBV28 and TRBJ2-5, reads DVKVTQSSRYLVKRTGEKVFLECVQDMDHENMFWYRQDPGLGLRLIYFSYDVKMKEKGDIPEGYSVSREKKERFSLILESASTNQTSMYLCASTRQGRRETQYFGPGTRLLVL.

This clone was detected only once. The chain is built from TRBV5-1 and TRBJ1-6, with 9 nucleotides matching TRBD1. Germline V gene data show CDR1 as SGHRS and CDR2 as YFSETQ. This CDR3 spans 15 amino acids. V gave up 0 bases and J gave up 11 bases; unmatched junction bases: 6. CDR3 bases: TGCGCCAGCAGCTTGGCCGGGACAGGGAGTGCACCCCTCCACTTT. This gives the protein CASSLAGTGSAPLHF. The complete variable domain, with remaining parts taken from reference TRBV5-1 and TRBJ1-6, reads KAGVTQTPRYLIKTRGQQVTLSCSPISGHRSVSWYQQTPGQGLQFLFEYFSETQRNKGNFPGRFSGRQFSNSRSEMNVSTLELGDSALYLCASSLAGTGSAPLHFGNGTRLTVT.

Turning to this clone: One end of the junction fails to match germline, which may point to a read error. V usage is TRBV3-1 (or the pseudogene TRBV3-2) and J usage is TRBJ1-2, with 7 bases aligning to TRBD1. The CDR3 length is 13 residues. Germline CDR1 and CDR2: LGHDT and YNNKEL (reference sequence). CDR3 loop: CASSRTLQGSTFF. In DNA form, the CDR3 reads TGTGCCAGCAGCCGTACCTTACAGGGGTCGACCTTCTTC.

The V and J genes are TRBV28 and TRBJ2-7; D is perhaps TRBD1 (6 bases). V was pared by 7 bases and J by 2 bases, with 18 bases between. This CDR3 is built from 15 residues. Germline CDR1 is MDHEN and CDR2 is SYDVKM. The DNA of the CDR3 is TGTGCCAGCACCGTTGGCAGATCAGGGGCCTACGAGCAGTACTTC. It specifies CASTVGRSGAYEQYF. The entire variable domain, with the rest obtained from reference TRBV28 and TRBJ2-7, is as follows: DVKVTQSSRYLVKRTGEKVFLECVQDMDHENMFWYRQDPGLGLRLIYFSYDVKMKEKGDIPEGYSVSREKKERFSLILESASTNQTSMYLCASTVGRSGAYEQYFGPGTRLTVT.

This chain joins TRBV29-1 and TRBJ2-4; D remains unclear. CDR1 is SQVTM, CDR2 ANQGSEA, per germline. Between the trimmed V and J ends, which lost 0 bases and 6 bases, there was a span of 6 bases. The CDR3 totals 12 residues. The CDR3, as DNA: TGCAGCGTTGAAGATCCGGTAAACATTCAGTACTTC. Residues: CSVEDPVNIQYF.

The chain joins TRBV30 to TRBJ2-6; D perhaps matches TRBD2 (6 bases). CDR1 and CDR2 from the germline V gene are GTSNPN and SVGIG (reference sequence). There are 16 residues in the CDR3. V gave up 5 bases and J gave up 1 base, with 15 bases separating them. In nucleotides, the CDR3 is TGTGCCTGGGGAAGCCTGGGGGGTTCTGGGGCCAACGTCCTGACTTTC. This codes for CAWGSLGGSGANVLTF.

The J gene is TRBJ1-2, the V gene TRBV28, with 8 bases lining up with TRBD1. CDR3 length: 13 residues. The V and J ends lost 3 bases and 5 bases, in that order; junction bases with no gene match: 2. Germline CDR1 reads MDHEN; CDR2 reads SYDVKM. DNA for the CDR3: TGTGCCAGCAGTTTGGACAGGGCTTATGGCTACACCTTC. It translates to CASSLDRAYGYTF.

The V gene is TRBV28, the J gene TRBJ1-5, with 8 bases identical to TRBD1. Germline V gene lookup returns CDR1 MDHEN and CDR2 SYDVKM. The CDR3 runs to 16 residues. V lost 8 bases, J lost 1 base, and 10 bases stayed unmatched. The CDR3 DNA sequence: TGTGCCAGCGGCCGATATACAGGGGGGAGCAATCAGCCCCAGCATTTT. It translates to CASGRYTGGSNQPQHF.

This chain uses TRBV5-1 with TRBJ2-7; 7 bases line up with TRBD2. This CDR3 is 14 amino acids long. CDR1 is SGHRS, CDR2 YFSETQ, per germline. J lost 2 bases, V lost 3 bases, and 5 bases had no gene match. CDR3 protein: CASSSGGRAYEQYF. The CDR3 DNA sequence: TGCGCCAGCAGCTCCGGTGGGAGGGCCTACGAGCAGTACTTC. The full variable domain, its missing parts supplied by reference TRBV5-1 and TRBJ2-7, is KAGVTQTPRYLIKTRGQQVTLSCSPISGHRSVSWYQQTPGQGLQFLFEYFSETQRNKGNFPGRFSGRQFSNSRSEMNVSTLELGDSALYLCASSSGGRAYEQYFGPGTRLTVT.

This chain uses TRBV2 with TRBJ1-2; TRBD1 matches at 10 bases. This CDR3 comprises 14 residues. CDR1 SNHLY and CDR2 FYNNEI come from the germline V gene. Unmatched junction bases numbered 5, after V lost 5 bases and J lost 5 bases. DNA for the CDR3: TGTGCCAGCAGTCCGGACAGGGGGAGGTATGGCTACACCTTC. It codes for CASSPDRGRYGYTF.

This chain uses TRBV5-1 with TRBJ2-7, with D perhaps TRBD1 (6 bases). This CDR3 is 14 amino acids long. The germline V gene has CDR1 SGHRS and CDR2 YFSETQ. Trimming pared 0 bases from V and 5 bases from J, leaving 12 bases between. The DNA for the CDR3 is TGCGCCAGCAGCTTGGGACGGGACAATGACGAGCAGTACTTC. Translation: CASSLGRDNDEQYF. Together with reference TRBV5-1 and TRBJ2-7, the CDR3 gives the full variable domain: KAGVTQTPRYLIKTRGQQVTLSCSPISGHRSVSWYQQTPGQGLQFLFEYFSETQRNKGNFPGRFSGRQFSNSRSEMNVSTLELGDSALYLCASSLGRDNDEQYFGPGTRLTVT.